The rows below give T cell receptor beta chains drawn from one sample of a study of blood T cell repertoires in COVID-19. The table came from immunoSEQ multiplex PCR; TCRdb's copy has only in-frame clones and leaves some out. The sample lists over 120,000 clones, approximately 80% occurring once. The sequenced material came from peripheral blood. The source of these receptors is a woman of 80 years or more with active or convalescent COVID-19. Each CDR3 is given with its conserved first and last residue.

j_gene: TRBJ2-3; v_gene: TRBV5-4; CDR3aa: CASSSTGGGGPGTQYF
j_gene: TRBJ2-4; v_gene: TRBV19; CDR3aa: CASRTLGEGNIQYF
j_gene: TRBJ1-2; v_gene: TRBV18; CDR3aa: CASSPLSEARNYGYTF
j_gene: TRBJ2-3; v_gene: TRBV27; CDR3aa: CASSKTSGGAGPQSTDTQYF
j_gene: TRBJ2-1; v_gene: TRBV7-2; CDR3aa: CASSLTIQGATDEQFF
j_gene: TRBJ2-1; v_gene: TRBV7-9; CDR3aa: CASSLAGGLYPLFNEQFF
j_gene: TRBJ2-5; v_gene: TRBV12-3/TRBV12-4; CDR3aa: CASRGGETQYF
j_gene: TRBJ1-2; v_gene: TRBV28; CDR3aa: CASSLSNTYGYTF
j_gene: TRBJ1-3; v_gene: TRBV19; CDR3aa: CASVTTGSGNTIYF
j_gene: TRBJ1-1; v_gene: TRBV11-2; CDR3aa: CASSSQQRVMSTEAFF
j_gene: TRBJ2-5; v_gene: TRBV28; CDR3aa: CASSSPGLAGSWETQYF
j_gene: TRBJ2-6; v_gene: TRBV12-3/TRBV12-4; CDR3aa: CASSFSGANVLTF
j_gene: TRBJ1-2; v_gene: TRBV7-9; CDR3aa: CASRPTRDLGYTF
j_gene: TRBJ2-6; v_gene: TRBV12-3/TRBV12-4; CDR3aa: CASMKENVLTF
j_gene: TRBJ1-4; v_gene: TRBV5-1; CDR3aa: CASSPEIRQDEKLFF
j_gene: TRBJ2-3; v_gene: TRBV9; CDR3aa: CASSLQESTDTQYF
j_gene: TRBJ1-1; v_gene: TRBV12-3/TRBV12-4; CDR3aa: CASSPRGNTEAFF
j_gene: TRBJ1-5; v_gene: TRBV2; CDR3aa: CASRAGQGSQPQHF
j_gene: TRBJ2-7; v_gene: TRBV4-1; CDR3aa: CASSPTTGGISYEQYF
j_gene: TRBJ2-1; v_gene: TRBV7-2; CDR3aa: CASSLASGTSGGEQFF
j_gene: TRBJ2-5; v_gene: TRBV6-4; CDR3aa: CAVETLGLGETQYF
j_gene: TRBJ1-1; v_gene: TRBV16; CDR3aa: CASSLDRMNTEAFF
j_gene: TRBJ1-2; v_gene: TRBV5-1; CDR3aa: CASSLGQVNYGYTF
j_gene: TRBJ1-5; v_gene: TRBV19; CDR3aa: CASTGGGLSNQPQHF
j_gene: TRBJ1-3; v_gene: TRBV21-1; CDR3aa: CASSLEGASGNTIYF
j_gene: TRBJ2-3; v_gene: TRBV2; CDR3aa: CASSQGTSVSGTDTQYF
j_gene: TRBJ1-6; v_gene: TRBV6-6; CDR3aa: CASSQGQGSPLHF
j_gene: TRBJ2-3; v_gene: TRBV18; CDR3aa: CASSRAPPQDTQYF
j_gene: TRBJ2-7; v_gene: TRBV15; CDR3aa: CATSRDSPVQYF
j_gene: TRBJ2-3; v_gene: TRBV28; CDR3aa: CASRNPSSTDTQYF
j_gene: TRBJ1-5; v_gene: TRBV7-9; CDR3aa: CASSLDSTNQPQHF
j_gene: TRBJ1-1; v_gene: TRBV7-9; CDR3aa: CASRPQYQGIYTEAFF
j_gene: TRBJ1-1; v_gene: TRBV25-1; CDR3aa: CASSKPTGVNTEAFF
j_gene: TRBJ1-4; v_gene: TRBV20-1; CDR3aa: CSARVQEKLFF
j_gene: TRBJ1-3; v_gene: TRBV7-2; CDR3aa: CASSFQTSGNTIYF
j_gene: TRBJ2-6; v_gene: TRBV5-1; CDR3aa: CASSLKRAGANVLTF
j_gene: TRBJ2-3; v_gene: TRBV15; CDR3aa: CATSYSPGFSTDTQYF
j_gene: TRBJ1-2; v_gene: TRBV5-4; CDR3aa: CASSHDSLYGYTF
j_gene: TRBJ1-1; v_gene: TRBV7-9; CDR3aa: CASRSTGAWGSEAFF
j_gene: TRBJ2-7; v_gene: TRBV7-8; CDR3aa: CASSIQGGDYEQYF
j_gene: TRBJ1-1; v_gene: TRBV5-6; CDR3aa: CASSYLQRNTEAFF
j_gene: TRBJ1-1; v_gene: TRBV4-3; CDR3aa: CASSQDQGAEAFF
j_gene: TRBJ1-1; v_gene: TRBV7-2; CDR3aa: CASSLDFTVEAFF
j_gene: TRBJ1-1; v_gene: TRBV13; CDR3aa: CASSTGGIMNTEAFF
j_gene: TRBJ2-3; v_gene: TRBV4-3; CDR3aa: CASSQDLLDTQYF
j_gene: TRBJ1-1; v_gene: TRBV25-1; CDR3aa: CASRRGSGTEAFF
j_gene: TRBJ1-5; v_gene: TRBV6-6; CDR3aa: CASTDTGGFGQPQHF
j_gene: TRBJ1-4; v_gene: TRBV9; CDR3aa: CASSVMWGTNEKLFF
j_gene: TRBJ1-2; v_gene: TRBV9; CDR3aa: CASEATDRGDGYTF
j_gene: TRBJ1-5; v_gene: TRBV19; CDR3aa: CASRGTGGAHQPQHF
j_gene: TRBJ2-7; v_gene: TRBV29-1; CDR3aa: CSVENVGQGITYEQYF
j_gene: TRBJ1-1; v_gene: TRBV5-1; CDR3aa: CASSWGQWTEAFF